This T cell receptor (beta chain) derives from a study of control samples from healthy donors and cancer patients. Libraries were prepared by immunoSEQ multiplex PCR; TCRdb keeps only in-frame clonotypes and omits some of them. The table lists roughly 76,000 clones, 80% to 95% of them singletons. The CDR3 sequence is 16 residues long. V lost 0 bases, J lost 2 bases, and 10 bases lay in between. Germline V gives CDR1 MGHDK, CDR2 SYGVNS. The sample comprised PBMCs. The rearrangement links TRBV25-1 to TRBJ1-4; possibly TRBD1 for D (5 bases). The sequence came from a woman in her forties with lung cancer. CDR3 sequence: CASSEYAWGTNEKLFF. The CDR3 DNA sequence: TGTGCCAGCAGTGAATATGCATGGGGGACTAATGAAAAACTGTTTTTT.